These 31 T cell receptor beta chains share one sample of origin, sequenced in a study of cytomegalovirus exposure and HLA in healthy donors listed by TCRdb under 2017. Library generation was performed with the immunoSEQ multiplex PCR assay. The multiplex PCR relied on a mix of 60 forward primers for TCR Vbeta segments and 13 reverse primers for TCR Jbeta segments. In TCRdb, the immuneACCESS table is reduced to in-frame sequences with V and J assigned. These tables do not hold every clone; where another copy was compared, an unresolved V gene accounts for under half, and the others remain unexplained. A total of around 70,000 clones appear in this sample, over 60% of them only once. Of the sample, about 12% is held by the ten largest clones. Sequencing was performed on PBMCs. The receptors here all came from a male donor in good health and CMV-seropositive.

This clone appeared a few times. The V gene is TRBV2, the J gene TRBJ2-1; 9 nucleotides align to TRBD2. Looked up from germline, CDR1 is SNHLY and CDR2 is FYNNEI. The V segment lost 6 bases and the J segment 5 bases; nucleotides outside the gene matches: 8. The CDR3 contains 15 residues. CDR3 DNA sequence: TGTGCCAGCAGCAACAGACTAGCGGCGAACAATGAGCAGTTCTTC. Translation gives CASSNRLAANNEQFF.

This chain joins TRBV5-5 and TRBJ2-3, with D possibly matching TRBD2 (5 bases). This CDR3 spans 13 amino acids. The germline gives CDR1 SGHKS, CDR2 YYEKEE (reference sequence). Trimming stripped 2 bases from V and 6 bases from J, with 10 bases between. The CDR3 loop reads CASSFGVSDTQYF. As DNA, the CDR3 is TGTGCCAGCAGCTTCGGGGTTTCCGATACGCAGTATTTT.

This chain uses TRBV6-4 with TRBJ2-7; TRBD2 matches 7 bases. After removal of 6 bases from V and 2 bases from J, the junction contained 10 bases not matched to a gene. The CDR3 runs to 15 residues. The germline CDR1 and CDR2 sequences are MRHNA and SNTAGT. The CDR3 here is CASSVEPGGPYEQYF. The DNA of the CDR3 is TGTGCCAGCAGCGTCGAACCGGGAGGCCCCTACGAGCAGTACTTC.

This chain links TRBV28 with TRBJ2-7; 7 bases align to TRBD2. The CDR3 is 15 residues long. Germline V gene sequence: CDR1 MDHEN, CDR2 SYDVKM. The CDR3 protein is CATGGGRIPPYEQYF. DNA for the CDR3: TGTGCGACCGGGGGAGGGAGGATCCCTCCCTACGAGCAGTACTTC.

This clone was observed a few times. The CDR3 sequence is CASSLEQNTEAFF. Here the CDR3 DNA reads TGCGCCAGCAGCTTAGAACAGAACACTGAAGCTTTCTTT. The rearrangement uses TRBV5-1 and TRBJ1-1; no clear D gene. Trimming pared 2 bases from V and 1 base from J, leaving 6 bases between. The CDR3 is made up of 13 amino acids. Germline loops: CDR1 SGHRS, CDR2 YFSETQ.

The gene calls are TRBV6-6 and TRBJ2-3, with D tentatively TRBD2 (5 bases). The CDR3 runs 14 residues. V lost 4 bases, J lost 6 bases, and 14 bases lay in between. Looked up from germline, CDR1 is MNHNY and CDR2 is SVGAGI (reference sequence). The CDR3 sequence is CASSSRPGGDTQYF. DNA of the CDR3: TGTGCCAGCAGTTCCCGGCCCGGCGGGGATACGCAGTATTTT.

This sequence joins TRBV30 and TRBJ2-7; D is unclear. The length of the CDR3 is 11 residues. CDR1 and CDR2 from the germline V gene are GTSNPN and SVGIG (reference sequence). Trimming cost V 3 bases and J 0 bases, with 3 bases left between them. The CDR3 DNA follows: TGTGCCTGGAGCGGCTCCTACGAGCAGTACTTC. This gives the protein CAWSGSYEQYF. Together with reference TRBV30 and TRBJ2-7, the CDR3 gives the full variable domain: SQTIHQWPATLVQPVGSPLSLECTVEGTSNPNLYWYRQAAGRGLQLLFYSVGIGQISSEVPQNLSASRPQDRQFILSSKKLLLSDSGFYLCAWSGSYEQYFGPGTRLTVT.

Of note for this clone: One end of the junction varies from germline; a read error may be responsible. The rearrangement links TRBV7-9 to TRBJ2-7, with unresolved D. Germline V gene data show CDR1 as SEHNR and CDR2 as FQNEAQ (reference sequence). The CDR3 contains 11 residues. CDR3 sequence (DNA): TGTTCCAGCAGCCAGATGTACGAGCAGTACTTC. It specifies CSSSQMYEQYF.

The CDR3 reads CASSYSREGAFF. CDR3 nucleotide sequence: TGTGCCAGCAGTTACTCCAGGGAGGGAGCTTTCTTT. V gene TRBV6-6 combines with J gene TRBJ1-1, with TRBD1 as a possible D gene (5 bases). The CDR3 has 12 amino acids. Trimming took 0 bases from V and 10 from J, leaving 9 bases between them. Germline V lookup: CDR1 MNHNY, CDR2 SVGAGI (reference sequence).

This rearrangement joins TRBV6-1 to TRBJ2-7; 9 bases map to TRBD1. CDR1 is MNHNS, CDR2 SASEGT, per germline. The ends lost 8 bases at V and 1 base at J; junction bases unmatched: 9. This CDR3 region has 15 residues. The CDR3 DNA sequence: TGTGCCAGCGCCGCCGGGACAGGGTTTTCCTACGAGCAGTACTTC. Translated: CASAAGTGFSYEQYF.

This chain connects TRBV5-1 to TRBJ1-6; D might be TRBD1 (6 bases). V lost 0 bases and J 5 bases, leaving 18 bases between the germline ends. CDR1 is SGHRS, CDR2 YFSETQ, per germline. The CDR3 has 18 amino acids. Written as DNA, the CDR3 is TGCGCCAGCAGCTTGGGTGGGAATCCGGGACAAAATAATTCACCCCTCCACTTT. Translated, it gives CASSLGGNPGQNNSPLHF.

The rearrangement links TRBV5-8 to TRBJ1-2; no firm D call. V lost 0 bases, J lost 5 bases, and 11 bases lay in between. Germline V gives CDR1 SGHTS, CDR2 YDEGEE. CDR3 length equals 14 residues. The CDR3 sequence: CASSLGQAGYGYTF. CDR3 DNA: TGTGCCAGCAGCTTGGGGCAGGCGGGGTATGGCTACACCTTC.

This clone has just a few counts. The chain carries TRBV29-1 and TRBJ1-5; weak D call: TRBD1 (5 bases). The CDR3 length is 14 residues. V was cut by 6 bases and J by 6 bases, with 18 bases left in between. From germline, CDR1 is SQVTM and CDR2 ANQGSEA. The CDR3 region is CSVQNAGVGQPQHF. DNA of the CDR3: TGCAGCGTCCAAAATGCGGGGGTTGGTCAGCCCCAGCATTTT.

To note about this clone: An end of the junction does not agree with germline; a read error may underlie this. The chain joins TRBV7-9 to TRBJ2-2; a possible D gene is TRBD2 (5 bases). Germline assignment: CDR1 SEHNR and CDR2 FQNEAQ (reference sequence). This CDR3 region has 13 residues. This CDR3 is CSSSLARGGELFF. The CDR3, as DNA: TGTTCCAGCAGCTTAGCGCGCGGCGGGGAGCTGTTTTTT.

This chain uses TRBV11-2 with TRBJ1-1; possibly TRBD1 for D (6 bases). From germline, CDR1 is SGHAT and CDR2 FQNNGV. The CDR3 runs 15 residues. Trimming left V 8 bases short and J 0 bases short, with 16 bases between. In DNA, the CDR3 is TGTGCCAGCGGGCAACGGACAGTCTTGAACACTGAAGCTTTCTTT. It encodes CASGQRTVLNTEAFF.

This rearrangement joins TRBV6-5 to TRBJ1-3, with 10 bases that match TRBD1. Germline V gene lookup returns CDR1 MNHEY and CDR2 SVGAGI. The junction had 9 bases not matched to a gene; V was cut back by 4 bases and J by 9 bases. The CDR3 runs 15 residues. CDR3 DNA sequence: TGTGCCAGCAGTTTTCGAGACAGGGGGCTGGGCACCATATATTTT. As protein: CASSFRDRGLGTIYF.

The chain uses TRBV28 and TRBJ1-2; possibly TRBD1 for D (5 bases). CDR3 size: 14 residues. CDR1 and CDR2 (germline): MDHEN, SYDVKM. Trimming cost V 5 bases and J 8 bases, with 18 bases left between them. The chain's CDR3 is CASSQHLIGGGYTF. The DNA for the CDR3 is TGTGCCAGCAGTCAACATCTAATTGGGGGGGGCTACACCTTC.

The genes are TRBV28 and TRBJ2-2; 7 nucleotides agree with TRBD2. V gave up 5 bases and J gave up 1 base; unmatched junction bases: 7. Germline V gene data show CDR1 as MDHEN and CDR2 as SYDVKM. This CDR3 has 16 amino acids. CDR3 amino acids: CASSISGRGNTGELFF. CDR3 in DNA: TGTGCCAGCAGTATCTCAGGGAGGGGGAACACCGGGGAGCTGTTTTTT.

This clone was picked up a small number of times. The chain couples TRBV14 to TRBJ1-1; TRBD1 matches 7 bases. The CDR3 has 13 amino acids. Germline trimming cut 6 bases from V and 4 bases from J; bases unmatched to any gene: 5. CDR1 is SGHDN and CDR2 is FVKESK in the germline V gene. The CDR3 bases are TGTGCCAGCAGTTTACAGGGGATCACTGAAGCTTTCTTT. Its translation is CASSLQGITEAFF.

The V call is TRBV25-1, the J call TRBJ2-5; 9 nucleotides align to TRBD2. The J call is uncertain, as TRBJ2-7 better fits the DNA end. This CDR3 spans 14 amino acids. CDR1 and CDR2 (germline): MGHDK, SYGVNS. The CDR3: CASRETSGYYEQYF. The CDR3, as DNA: TGTGCCAGCAGGGAGACTAGCGGTTACTACGAGCAGTACTTC.

This rearrangement joins TRBV4-3 to TRBJ2-1; possibly TRBD1 for D (6 bases). The ends were cut back, 0 bases at V and 3 bases at J, with 12 bases in the middle. Germline V gives CDR1 LGHNA, CDR2 YSLEER. CDR3 length: 16 amino acids. CDR3 sequence reads: CASSQDRGIYYNEQFF. The CDR3 DNA sequence: TGCGCCAGCAGCCAAGATAGGGGGATTTACTACAATGAGCAGTTCTTC.

V is TRBV11-2 and J is TRBJ1-2; 7 bases agree with TRBD1. There are 14 residues in the CDR3. The J segment lost 3 bases and the V segment lost 4 bases, leaving 5 bases of the junction unmatched. CDR1 is SGHAT and CDR2 is FQNNGV in the germline V gene. CDR3 sequence: CASSSRDRYYGYTF. The CDR3 nucleotides are TGTGCCAGCAGCTCCCGGGACAGATACTATGGCTACACCTTC. Full variable domain (outside the CDR3, taken from reference TRBV11-2 and TRBJ1-2): EAGVAQSPRYKIIEKRQSVAFWCNPISGHATLYWYQQILGQGPKLLIQFQNNGVVDDSQLPKDRFSAERLKGVDSTLKIQPAKLEDSAVYLCASSSRDRYYGYTFGSGTRLTVV.

This clone was seen only a few times. The chain carries TRBV28 and TRBJ1-2, with TRBD1 matching 7 bases. The CDR3 consists of 13 residues. V lost 5 bases to trimming and J lost 8 bases; unmatched junction nucleotides: 8. In germline, CDR1 is MDHEN, CDR2 SYDVKM. This CDR3 reads CASSPDRVEGYTF. CDR3 nucleotide sequence: TGTGCCAGCAGTCCTGACAGGGTAGAGGGCTACACCTTC.

The chain joins TRBV30 to TRBJ1-3; no clear D. The V gene's germline CDR1 is GTSNPN and CDR2 SVGIG (reference sequence). Trimming took off 0 bases at V and 4 bases at J, with 10 bases between the two ends. The CDR3 totals 14 residues. The CDR3 spells CAWSVRTAGNTIYF. CDR3 DNA sequence: TGTGCCTGGAGTGTACGTACCGCGGGAAACACCATATATTTT.

CDR3 sequence (DNA): TGTGCCAGCAGTTCGGAGAATGAGCAGTTCTTC. Its protein is CASSSENEQFF. The chain couples TRBV6-5 to TRBJ2-1; no reliable D call. The length of the CDR3 is 11 residues. Trimming took off 4 bases at V and 7 bases at J, with 5 bases between the two ends. CDR1 and CDR2 (germline): MNHEY, SVGAGI.

This clone was seen only a few times. The chain couples TRBV28 to TRBJ1-2; 8 bases match TRBD1. V gave up 4 bases and J gave up 4 bases; unmatched junction bases: 8. Germline V gene lookup returns CDR1 MDHEN and CDR2 SYDVKM. The CDR3 length is 15 residues. CDR3: CASSSSGGAGYGYTF. Written as DNA, the CDR3 is TGTGCCAGCAGTTCCTCAGGGGGCGCAGGCTATGGCTACACCTTC.

This clone was detected only a few times. The J gene is TRBJ1-4, the V gene TRBV30, with 9 bases lining up with TRBD1. Germline CDR1 is GTSNPN and CDR2 is SVGIG (reference sequence). The CDR3 is 13 amino acids. V was pared by 0 bases and J by 10 bases, with 3 bases of the junction left unmatched. CDR3 bases: TGTGCCTGGAGTGTAATGACAGGGGGAAAACTGTTTTTT. Translated: CAWSVMTGGKLFF.

V usage is TRBV29-1 and J usage is TRBJ1-1; 7 bases agree with TRBD1. Trimming took 7 bases from V and 4 from J; bases not matched to a gene: 6. Germline V CDR1 and CDR2: SQVTM, ANQGSEA. The CDR3 has 12 amino acids. CDR3: CSGNRGPTEAFF. The CDR3 nucleotides read TGCAGCGGGAACAGGGGTCCCACTGAAGCTTTCTTT.

In its sample, this clone was seen once. This chain links TRBV30 with TRBJ2-1; D not resolved. Germline V gene sequence: CDR1 GTSNPN, CDR2 SVGIG (reference sequence). The germline V and J ends were trimmed by 5 bases and 3 bases, with 11 bases remaining between them. This CDR3 region has 13 residues. The CDR3 protein is CAWGRLNYNEQFF. The CDR3 DNA reads TGTGCCTGGGGGCGTTTAAACTACAATGAGCAGTTCTTC.

V usage is TRBV7-9 and J usage is TRBJ2-2; TRBD1 matches 8 bases. V was pared by 5 bases and J by 7 bases, with 15 bases of the junction left unmatched. The CDR3 covers 17 residues. Germline CDR1 reads SEHNR; CDR2 reads FQNEAQ (reference sequence). As DNA, the CDR3 is TGTGCCAGCAGCCCCGGACAGGGTGCGTTTTCGGACGGGGAGCTGTTTTTT. This sequence encodes CASSPGQGAFSDGELFF.

There are a few counts of this clone. The chain couples TRBV6-6 to TRBJ2-3; TRBD2 aligns across 9 bases. This CDR3 has 15 residues. Trimming cost V 2 bases and J 4 bases; bases outside gene matches: 4. Germline lookup yields CDR1 MNHNY and CDR2 SVGAGI (reference sequence). The DNA for the CDR3 is TGTGCCAGCAGTTACGAGCCTAGCGGGGCAGATACGCAGTATTTT. Amino acid sequence: CASSYEPSGADTQYF.